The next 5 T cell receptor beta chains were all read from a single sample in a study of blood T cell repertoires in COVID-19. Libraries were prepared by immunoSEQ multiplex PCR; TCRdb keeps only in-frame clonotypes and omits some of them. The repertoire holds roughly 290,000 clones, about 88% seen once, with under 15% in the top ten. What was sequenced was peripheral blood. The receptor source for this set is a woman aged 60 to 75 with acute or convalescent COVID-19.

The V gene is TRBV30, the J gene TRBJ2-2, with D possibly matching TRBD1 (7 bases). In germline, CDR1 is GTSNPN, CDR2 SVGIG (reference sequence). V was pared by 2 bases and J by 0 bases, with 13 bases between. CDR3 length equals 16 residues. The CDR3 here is CAWSQEGQSNTGELFF. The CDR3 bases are TGTGCCTGGAGTCAGGAGGGACAGTCGAACACCGGGGAGCTGTTTTTT.

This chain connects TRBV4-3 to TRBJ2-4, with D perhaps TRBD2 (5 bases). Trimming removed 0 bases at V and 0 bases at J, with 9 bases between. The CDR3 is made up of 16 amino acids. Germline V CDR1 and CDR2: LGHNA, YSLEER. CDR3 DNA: TGCGCCAGCAGCCAAGATAACGGGGTAGCCAAAAACATTCAGTACTTC. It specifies CASSQDNGVAKNIQYF.

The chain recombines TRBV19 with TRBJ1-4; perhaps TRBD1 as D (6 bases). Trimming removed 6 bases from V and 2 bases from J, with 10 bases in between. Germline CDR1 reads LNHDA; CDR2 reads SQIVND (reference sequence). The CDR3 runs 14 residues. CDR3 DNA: TGTGCCAGTAGGCAGACAGGCACTAATGAAAAACTGTTTTTT. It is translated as CASRQTGTNEKLFF.

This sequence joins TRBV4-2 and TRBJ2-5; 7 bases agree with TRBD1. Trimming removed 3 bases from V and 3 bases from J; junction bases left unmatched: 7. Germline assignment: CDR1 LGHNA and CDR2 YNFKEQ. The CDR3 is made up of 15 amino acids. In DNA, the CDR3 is TGTGCCAGCAGCCAGGGAATTACAGGGGAAGAGACCCAGTACTTC. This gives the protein CASSQGITGEETQYF.

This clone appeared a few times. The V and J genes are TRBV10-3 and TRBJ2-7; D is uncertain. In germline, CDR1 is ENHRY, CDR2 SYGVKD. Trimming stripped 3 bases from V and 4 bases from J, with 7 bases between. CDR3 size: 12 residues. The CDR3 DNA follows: TGTGCCATCAGTGATAACGGGTACGAGCAGTACTTC. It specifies CAISDNGYEQYF.